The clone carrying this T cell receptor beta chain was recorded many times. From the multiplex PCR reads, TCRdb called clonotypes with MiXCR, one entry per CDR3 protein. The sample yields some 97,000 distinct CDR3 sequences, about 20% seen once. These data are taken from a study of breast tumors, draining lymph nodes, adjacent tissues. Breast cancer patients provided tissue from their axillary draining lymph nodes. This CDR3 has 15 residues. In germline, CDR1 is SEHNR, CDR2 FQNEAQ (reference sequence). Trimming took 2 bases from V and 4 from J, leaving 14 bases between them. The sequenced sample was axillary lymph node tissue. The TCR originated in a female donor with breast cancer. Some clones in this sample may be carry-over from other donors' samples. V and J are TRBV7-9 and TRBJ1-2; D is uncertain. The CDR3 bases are TGTGCCAGCAGCTTAAACCCCTCTTCTTTCTATGGCTACACCTTC. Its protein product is CASSLNPSSFYGYTF.